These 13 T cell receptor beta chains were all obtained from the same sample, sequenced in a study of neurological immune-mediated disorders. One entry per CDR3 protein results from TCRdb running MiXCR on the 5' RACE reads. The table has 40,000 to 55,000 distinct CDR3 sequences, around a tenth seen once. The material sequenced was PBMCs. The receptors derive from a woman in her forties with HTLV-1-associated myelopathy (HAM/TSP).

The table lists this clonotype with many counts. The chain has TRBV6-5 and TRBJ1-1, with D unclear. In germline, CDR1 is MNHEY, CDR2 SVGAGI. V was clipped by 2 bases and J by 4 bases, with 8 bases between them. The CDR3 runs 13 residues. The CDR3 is CASSYVRTTEAFF. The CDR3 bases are TGTGCCAGCAGTTACGTTCGGACCACTGAAGCTTTCTTT.

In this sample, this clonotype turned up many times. The CDR3 nucleotides are TGTGCCTGGAGTCGATCTTTTGGAGCGGACGAGCAGTACTTC. Translating gives CAWSRSFGADEQYF. The V and J genes are TRBV30 and TRBJ2-7, with D perhaps matching TRBD2 (5 bases). CDR3 length: 14 amino acids. Trimming removed 2 bases at V and 5 bases at J, with 16 bases between. Looked up from germline, CDR1 is GTSNPN and CDR2 is SVGIG (reference sequence).

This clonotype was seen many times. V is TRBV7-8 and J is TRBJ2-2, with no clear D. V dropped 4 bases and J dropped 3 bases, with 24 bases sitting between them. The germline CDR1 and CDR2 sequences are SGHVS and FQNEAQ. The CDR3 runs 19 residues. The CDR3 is CASSSARPTFRPYTGELFF. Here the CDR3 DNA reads TGTGCCAGCAGCTCTGCCAGGCCCACCTTCAGGCCCTACACCGGGGAGCTGTTTTTT. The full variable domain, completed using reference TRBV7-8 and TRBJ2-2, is GAGVSQSPRYKVAKRGQDVALRCDPISGHVSLFWYQQALGQGPEFLTYFQNEAQLDKSGLPSDRFFAERPEGSVSTLKIQRTQQEDSAVYLCASSSARPTFRPYTGELFFGEGSRLTVL.

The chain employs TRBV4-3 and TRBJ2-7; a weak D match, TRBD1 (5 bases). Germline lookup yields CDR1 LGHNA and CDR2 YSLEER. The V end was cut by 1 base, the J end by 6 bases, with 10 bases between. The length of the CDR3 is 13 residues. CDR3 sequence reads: CASSQVRAGEQYF. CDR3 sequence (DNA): TGCGCCAGCAGCCAAGTCAGGGCTGGCGAGCAGTACTTC.

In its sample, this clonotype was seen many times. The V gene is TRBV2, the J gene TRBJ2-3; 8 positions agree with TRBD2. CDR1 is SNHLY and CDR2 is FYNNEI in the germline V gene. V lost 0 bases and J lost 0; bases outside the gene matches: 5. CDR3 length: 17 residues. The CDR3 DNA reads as TGTGCCAGCAGTGAAGCTGCGGGGGGCCGTAGCACAGATACGCAGTATTTT. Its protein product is CASSEAAGGRSTDTQYF.

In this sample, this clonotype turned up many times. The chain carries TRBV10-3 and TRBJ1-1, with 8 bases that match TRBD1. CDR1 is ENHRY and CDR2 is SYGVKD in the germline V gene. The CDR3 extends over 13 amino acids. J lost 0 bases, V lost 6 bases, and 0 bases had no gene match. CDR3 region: CAISRGLNTEAFF. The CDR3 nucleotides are TGTGCCATCAGCAGGGGGCTGAACACTGAAGCTTTCTTT.

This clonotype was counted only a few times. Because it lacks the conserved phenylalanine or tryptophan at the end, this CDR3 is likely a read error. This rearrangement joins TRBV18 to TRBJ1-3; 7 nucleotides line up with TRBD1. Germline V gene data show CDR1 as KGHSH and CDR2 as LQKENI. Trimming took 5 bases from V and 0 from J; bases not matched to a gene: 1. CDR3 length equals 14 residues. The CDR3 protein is CASSNRGSGNTIYV. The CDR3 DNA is TGTGCCAGCTCAAACAGGGGCTCTGGAAACACCATATATGTT.

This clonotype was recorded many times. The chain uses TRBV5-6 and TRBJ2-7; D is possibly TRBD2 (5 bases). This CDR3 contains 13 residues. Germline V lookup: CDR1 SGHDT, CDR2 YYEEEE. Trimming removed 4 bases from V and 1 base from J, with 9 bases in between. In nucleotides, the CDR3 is TGTGCCAGCAGCACTTCGGGGTCCTACGAGCAGTACTTC. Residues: CASSTSGSYEQYF.

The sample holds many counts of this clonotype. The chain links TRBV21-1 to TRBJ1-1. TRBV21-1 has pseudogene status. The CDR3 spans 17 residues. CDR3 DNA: TGTGCCAGCAGCAAAGAGGGCGGGATTCGGCTGAACACTGAAGCTTTCTTT. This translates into CASSKEGGIRLNTEAFF.

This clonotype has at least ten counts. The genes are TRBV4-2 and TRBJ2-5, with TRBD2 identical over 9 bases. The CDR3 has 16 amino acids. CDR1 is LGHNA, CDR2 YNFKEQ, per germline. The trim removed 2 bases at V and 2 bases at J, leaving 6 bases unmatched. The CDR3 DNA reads TGTGCCAGCAGCCAAAATAGCGGGGGAGGACAAGAGACCCAGTACTTC. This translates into CASSQNSGGGQETQYF.

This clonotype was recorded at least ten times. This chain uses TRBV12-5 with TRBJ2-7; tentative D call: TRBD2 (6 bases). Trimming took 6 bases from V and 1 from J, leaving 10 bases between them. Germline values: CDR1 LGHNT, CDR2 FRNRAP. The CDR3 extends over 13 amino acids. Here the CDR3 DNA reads TGTGCTAGTGGCCCCGGGACTTCCTACGAGCAGTACTTC. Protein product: CASGPGTSYEQYF.

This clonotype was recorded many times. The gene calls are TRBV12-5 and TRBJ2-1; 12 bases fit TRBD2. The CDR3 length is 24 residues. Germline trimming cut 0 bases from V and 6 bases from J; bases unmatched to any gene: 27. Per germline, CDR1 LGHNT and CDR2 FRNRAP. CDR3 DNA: TGTGCTAGTGGTTTGGTACTGGGACAGGGGTCCGGGACTAGCGGGTTTAACAAGGGCAATGAGCAGTTCTTC. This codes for CASGLVLGQGSGTSGFNKGNEQFF.

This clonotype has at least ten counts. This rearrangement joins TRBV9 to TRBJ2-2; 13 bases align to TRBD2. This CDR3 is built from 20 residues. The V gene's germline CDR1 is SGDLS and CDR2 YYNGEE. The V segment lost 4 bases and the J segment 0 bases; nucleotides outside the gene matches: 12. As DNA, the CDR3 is TGTGCCAGCAGCCTTCGAGGACTAGCGGGGGAACTTACGAACACCGGGGAGCTGTTTTTT. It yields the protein CASSLRGLAGELTNTGELFF.